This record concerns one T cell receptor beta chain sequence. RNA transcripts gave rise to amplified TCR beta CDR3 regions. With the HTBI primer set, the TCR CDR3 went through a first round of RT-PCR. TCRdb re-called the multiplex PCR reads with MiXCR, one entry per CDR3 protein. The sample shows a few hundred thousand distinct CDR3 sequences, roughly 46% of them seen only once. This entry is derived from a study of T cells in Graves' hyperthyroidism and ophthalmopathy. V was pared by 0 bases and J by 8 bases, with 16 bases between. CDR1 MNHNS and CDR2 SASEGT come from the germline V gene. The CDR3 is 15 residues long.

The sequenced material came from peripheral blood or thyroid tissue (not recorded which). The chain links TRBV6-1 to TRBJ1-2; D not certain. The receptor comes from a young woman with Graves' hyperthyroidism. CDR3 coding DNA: TGTGCCAGCAGTGAAGCAGTAAAGGGAATGGGCGGCTACACCTTC. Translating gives CASSEAVKGMGGYTF.